This TCR beta chain was sequenced during a study of CD8+ T cells in alopecia areata. About the research overall: Oral tofacitinib, 5 to 10 mg twice daily, was given in an open-label trial. Tofacitinib therapy lasting 6 to 18 months was followed by 6 months off drug. Study results and caveats: For lesional scalp, especially alopecia totalis/universalis, clonality was higher than in normal scalp. Clarity of TCR sharing across patients fell short of that in mice, possibly HLA-related.

With 3 bases clipped from V and 6 bases from J, the junction kept 7 bases outside the gene matches. Germline V gene lookup returns CDR1 LGHNA and CDR2 YNFKEQ. The CDR3 sequence is 16 residues long. On this clone itself: The antigen is not known.

Sequencing relied on a cDNA template that was reverse transcribed from extracted RNA. The protocol was immunoSEQ multiplex PCR, while the TCRdb copy is restricted to in-frame clones and leaves out a portion. This table has more than 90,000 clones, roughly two fifths appearing once. The chain recombines TRBV4-2 with TRBJ2-7, with 14 nucleotides matching TRBD2. This receptor was taken from a human donor with alopecia areata. Source material: CD4+ T cells sorted from blood. The chain's CDR3 is CASSQGTSGRGSEQYF. CDR3 in DNA: TGTGCCAGCAGCCAGGGGACTAGCGGGAGAGGTAGCGAGCAGTACTTC.